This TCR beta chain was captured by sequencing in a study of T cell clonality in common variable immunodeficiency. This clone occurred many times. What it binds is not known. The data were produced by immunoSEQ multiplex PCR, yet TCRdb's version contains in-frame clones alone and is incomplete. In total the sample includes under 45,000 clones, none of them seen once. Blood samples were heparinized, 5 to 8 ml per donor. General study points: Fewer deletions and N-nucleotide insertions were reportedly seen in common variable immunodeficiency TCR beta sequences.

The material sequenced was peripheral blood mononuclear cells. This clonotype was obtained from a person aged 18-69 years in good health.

The sequenced CDR3 bases are TGCAGTGCTAGTAGCCTAGCGGATAGCACAGATACG. Amino acids: CSASSLADSTDT. The CDR3 reads in full as CSASSLADSTDTQYF. The chain combines TRBV20-1 with TRBJ2-3; 7 positions agree with TRBD2. The CDR3 is cut off 3 residues early in the read; its end comes from the germline J gene. The CDR3 spans 15 residues. With V trimmed by 3 bases and J by 0 bases, 6 bases remained unmatched. Germline CDR1 and CDR2: DFQATT and SNEGSKA (reference sequence).